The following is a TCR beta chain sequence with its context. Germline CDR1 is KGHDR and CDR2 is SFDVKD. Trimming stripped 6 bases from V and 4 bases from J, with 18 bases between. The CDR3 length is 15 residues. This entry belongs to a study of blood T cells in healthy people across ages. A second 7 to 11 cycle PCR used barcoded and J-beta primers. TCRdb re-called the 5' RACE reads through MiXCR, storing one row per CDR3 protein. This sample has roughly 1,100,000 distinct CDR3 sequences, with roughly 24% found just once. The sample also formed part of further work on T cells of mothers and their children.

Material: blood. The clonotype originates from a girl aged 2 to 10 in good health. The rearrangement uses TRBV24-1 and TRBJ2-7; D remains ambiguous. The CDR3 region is CATSLSSSPPYEQYF. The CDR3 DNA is TGTGCCACCAGTCTCTCGTCGAGCCCTCCTTACGAGCAGTACTTC.